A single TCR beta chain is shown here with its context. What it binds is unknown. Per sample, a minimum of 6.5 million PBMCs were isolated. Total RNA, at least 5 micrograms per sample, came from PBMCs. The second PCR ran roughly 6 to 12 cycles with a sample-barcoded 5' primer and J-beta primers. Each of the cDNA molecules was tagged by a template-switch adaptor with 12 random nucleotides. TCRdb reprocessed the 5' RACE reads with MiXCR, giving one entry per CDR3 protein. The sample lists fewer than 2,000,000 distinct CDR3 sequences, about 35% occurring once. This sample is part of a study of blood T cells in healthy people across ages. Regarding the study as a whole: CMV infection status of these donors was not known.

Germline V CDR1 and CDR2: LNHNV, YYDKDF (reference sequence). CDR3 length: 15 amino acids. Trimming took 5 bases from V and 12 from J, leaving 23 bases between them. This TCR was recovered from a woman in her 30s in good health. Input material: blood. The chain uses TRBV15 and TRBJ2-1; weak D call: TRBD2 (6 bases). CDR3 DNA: TGTGCCACCAGCCTTACTAGCCAGCCCTTCGATGTGCAGTTCTTC. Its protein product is CATSLTSQPFDVQFF.